This TCR beta chain is drawn from a study of T cell responses to AZD1222 COVID-19 vaccine. Points from the study as a whole: Nearly half of spike-specific TCRs reportedly target unmutated variant regions.

Using immunoSEQ multiplex PCR, the repertoire was profiled, and TCRdb retains in-frame clones only, with some absent. The sample carries tens of thousands of clones, approximately 85% recorded once. As regards this clone: The antigen is undetermined.

The CDR3 covers 14 residues. Trimming left V 3 bases short and J 1 base short, with 7 bases between. Looked up from germline, CDR1 is MDHEN and CDR2 is SYDVKM. This receptor was identified in an adult in good health. This sample comprised peripheral blood, obtained on day 0 of AZD1222 vaccination. The chain is built from TRBV28 and TRBJ2-4; possible D gene TRBD1, 5 bases. The CDR3 loop is CASSLYRAKNIQYF. CDR3 coding DNA: TGTGCCAGCAGTTTGTACAGGGCCAAAAACATTCAGTACTTC.